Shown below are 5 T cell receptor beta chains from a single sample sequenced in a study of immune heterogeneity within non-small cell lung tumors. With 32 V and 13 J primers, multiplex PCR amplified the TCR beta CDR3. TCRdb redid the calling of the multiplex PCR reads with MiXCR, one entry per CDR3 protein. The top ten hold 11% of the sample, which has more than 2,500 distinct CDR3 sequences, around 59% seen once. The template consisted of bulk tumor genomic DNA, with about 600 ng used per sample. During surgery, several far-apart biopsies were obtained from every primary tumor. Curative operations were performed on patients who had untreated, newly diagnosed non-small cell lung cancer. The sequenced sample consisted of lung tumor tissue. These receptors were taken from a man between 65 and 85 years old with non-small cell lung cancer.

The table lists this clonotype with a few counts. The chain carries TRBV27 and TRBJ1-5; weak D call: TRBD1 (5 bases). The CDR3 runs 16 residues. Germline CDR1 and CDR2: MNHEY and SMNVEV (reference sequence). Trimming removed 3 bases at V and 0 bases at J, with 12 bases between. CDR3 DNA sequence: TGTGCCAGCAGTTTTGGCGGGACTAATAGCAATCAGCCCCAGCATTTT. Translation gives CASSFGGTNSNQPQHF.

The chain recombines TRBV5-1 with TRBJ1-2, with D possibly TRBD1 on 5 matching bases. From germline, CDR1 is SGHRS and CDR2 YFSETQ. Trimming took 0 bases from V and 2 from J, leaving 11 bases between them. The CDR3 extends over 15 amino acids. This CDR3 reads CASSLVGPTNYGYTF. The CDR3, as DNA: TGCGCCAGCAGCTTGGTGGGACCGACGAACTATGGCTACACCTTC.

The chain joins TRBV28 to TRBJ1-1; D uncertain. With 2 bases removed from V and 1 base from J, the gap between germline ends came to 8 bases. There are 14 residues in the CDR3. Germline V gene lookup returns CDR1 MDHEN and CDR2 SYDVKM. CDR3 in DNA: TGTGCCAGCAGTTTAACAGTGAAGAACACTGAAGCTTTCTTT. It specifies CASSLTVKNTEAFF.

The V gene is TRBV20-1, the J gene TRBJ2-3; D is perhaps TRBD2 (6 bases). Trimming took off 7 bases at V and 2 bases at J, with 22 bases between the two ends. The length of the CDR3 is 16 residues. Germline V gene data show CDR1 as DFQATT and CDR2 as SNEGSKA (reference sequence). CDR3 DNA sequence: TGCAGTGGAGGTATAGATAGGCGGGAAACCACAGATACGCAGTATTTT. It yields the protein CSGGIDRRETTDTQYF.

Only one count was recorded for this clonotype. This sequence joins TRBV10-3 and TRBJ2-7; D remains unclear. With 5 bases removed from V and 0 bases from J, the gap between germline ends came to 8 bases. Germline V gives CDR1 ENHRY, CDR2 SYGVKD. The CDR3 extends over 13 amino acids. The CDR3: CAISPQTSYEQYF. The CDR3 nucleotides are TGTGCCATCAGTCCCCAAACCTCCTACGAGCAGTACTTC.